Listed here are 19 T cell receptor beta chains from one sample, sequenced in a study of technical replicates of blood from several donors (TCRdb year 2017). The library was obtained by the immunoSEQ multiplex PCR assay. TCRdb took this table from immuneACCESS and kept in-frame rearrangements with V and J called. Such tables lack part of the clones; where checked against another copy, unresolved V genes explain under half of the gap, and the rest is unexplained. Recorded for this sample are 55,000 to 80,000 clones; roughly 98% of them occurred a single time. The ten largest clonotypes hold approximately 0.17% of the sample. Sample: T cells isolated from PBMCs. These TCRs come from a human donor in good health.

The rearrangement uses TRBV27 and TRBJ2-3, with 9 bases identical to TRBD2. Germline V gene data show CDR1 as MNHEY and CDR2 as SMNVEV (reference sequence). The trim removed 1 base at V and 6 bases at J, leaving 2 bases unmatched. This CDR3 is built from 14 residues. The CDR3 coding sequence is TGTGCCAGCAGTTTATGGCGGGAGGGCGATACGCAGTATTTT. Translated, it gives CASSLWREGDTQYF.

The rearrangement joins TRBV5-1 to TRBJ2-3; D is undetermined. Per the germline V gene, CDR1 is SGHRS and CDR2 is YFSETQ. The CDR3 covers 15 residues. V was cut by 2 bases and J by 4 bases, with 14 bases left in between. The chain's CDR3 is CASSFEHPVPDTQYF. The CDR3 DNA follows: TGCGCCAGCAGCTTTGAACACCCCGTCCCAGATACGCAGTATTTT.

The chain employs TRBV9 and TRBJ2-2; no clear D gene. Germline-derived CDR1 and CDR2 are SGDLS and YYNGEE. With 4 bases removed from V and 6 bases from J, the gap between germline ends came to 13 bases. The CDR3 consists of 14 residues. The CDR3 region has the DNA TGTGCCAGCAGCCTCCGGTTGGTGGCCGGGGAGCTGTTTTTT. Its translation: CASSLRLVAGELFF. Variable domain in full (rest from reference TRBV9 and TRBJ2-2): DSGVTQTPKHLITATGQRVTLRCSPRSGDLSVYWYQQSLDQGLQFLIQYYNGEERAKGNILERFSAQQFPDLHSELNLSSLELGDSALYFCASSLRLVAGELFFGEGSRLTVL.

V and J are TRBV10-3 and TRBJ1-1, with 9 bases fitting TRBD1. V gave up 0 bases and J gave up 8 bases; unmatched junction bases: 7. CDR1 and CDR2 from the germline V gene are ENHRY and SYGVKD. CDR3 length: 15 amino acids. The DNA of the CDR3 is TGTGCCATCAGTGAGTCAGGACAGGGGCGCAGCGAAGCTTTCTTT. Encoded protein: CAISESGQGRSEAFF.

The chain combines TRBV6-6 with TRBJ1-2, with 7 bases lining up with TRBD1. V was pared by 0 bases and J by 8 bases, with 9 bases of the junction left unmatched. CDR3 length equals 15 residues. Per the germline V gene, CDR1 is MNHNY and CDR2 is SVGAGI (reference sequence). CDR3 protein: CASSYSPDRVGGYTF. CDR3 nucleotide sequence: TGTGCCAGCAGTTACTCCCCAGACAGGGTGGGAGGCTACACCTTC.

The gene calls are TRBV7-8 and TRBJ2-7; 8 bases match TRBD1. The CDR3 totals 16 residues. Unmatched junction bases numbered 10, after V lost 4 bases and J lost 2 bases. From germline, CDR1 is SGHVS and CDR2 FQNEAQ. The CDR3 loop reads CASSYPQGESAYEQYF. The CDR3 DNA reads TGTGCCAGCAGCTACCCACAGGGGGAAAGCGCCTACGAGCAGTACTTC. The variable domain in full, completed from reference TRBV7-8 and TRBJ2-7, reads GAGVSQSPRYKVAKRGQDVALRCDPISGHVSLFWYQQALGQGPEFLTYFQNEAQLDKSGLPSDRFFAERPEGSVSTLKIQRTQQEDSAVYLCASSYPQGESAYEQYFGPGTRLTVT.

The chain has TRBV16 and TRBJ2-1; TRBD2 might be the D (5 bases). Germline V gene lookup returns CDR1 KGHSY and CDR2 FQNENV. The CDR3 totals 15 residues. The V end lost 2 bases, the J end lost 0 bases, and 8 bases lay between the germline ends. The CDR3 loop is CASSQPADSYNEQFF. The CDR3 DNA reads as TGTGCCAGCAGCCAACCAGCGGACTCCTACAATGAGCAGTTCTTC.

J is TRBJ2-3 and V is TRBV2; 12 bases fit TRBD2. CDR3 size: 14 residues. Germline loops: CDR1 SNHLY, CDR2 FYNNEI. After removal of 4 bases from V and 6 bases from J, the junction contained 2 bases not matched to a gene. The CDR3 here is CASSVTSGGDTQYF. The CDR3 region has the DNA TGTGCCAGCAGTGTAACTAGCGGGGGGGATACGCAGTATTTT.

The rearrangement links TRBV12-5 to TRBJ1-5; a weak D match, TRBD1 (6 bases). CDR1 and CDR2 from the germline V gene are LGHNT and FRNRAP. The CDR3 is 13 residues long. The ends were cut back, 6 bases at V and 3 bases at J, with 9 bases in the middle. CDR3 amino acids: CASGRTVNQPQHF. CDR3 DNA sequence: TGTGCTAGTGGGAGGACAGTCAATCAGCCCCAGCATTTT.

This chain joins TRBV5-4 and TRBJ2-5; possibly TRBD1 for D (5 bases). The CDR3 sequence is 14 residues long. Trimming left V 1 base short and J 3 bases short, with 10 bases between. The germline gives CDR1 SGHNT, CDR2 YYREEE (reference sequence). CDR3 DNA: TGTGCCAGCAGCTTGATACAGGAGAAAGAGACCCAGTACTTC. Translated: CASSLIQEKETQYF.

The V gene is TRBV28, the J gene TRBJ2-1; 12 nucleotides line up with TRBD2. The CDR3 extends over 18 amino acids. The J segment lost 8 bases and the V segment lost 2 bases, leaving 13 bases of the junction unmatched. Germline CDR1 MDHEN, CDR2 SYDVKM. The CDR3 DNA reads TGTGCCAGCAGTTTACCTTTGGTTCTAGCGGGAGGGGACGATGAGCAGTTCTTC. Translating it yields CASSLPLVLAGGDDEQFF.

The chain couples TRBV5-1 to TRBJ2-2; TRBD1 might be the D (6 bases). This CDR3 has 15 amino acids. Trimming took 0 bases from V and 5 from J, leaving 11 bases between them. Germline V CDR1 and CDR2: SGHRS, YFSETQ. CDR3 amino acids: CASSLGAGETGELFF. The CDR3 bases are TGCGCCAGCAGCTTGGGGGCAGGGGAAACCGGGGAGCTGTTTTTT. Complete variable domain (other parts from reference TRBV5-1 and TRBJ2-2): KAGVTQTPRYLIKTRGQQVTLSCSPISGHRSVSWYQQTPGQGLQFLFEYFSETQRNKGNFPGRFSGRQFSNSRSEMNVSTLELGDSALYLCASSLGAGETGELFFGEGSRLTVL.

V gene TRBV9 combines with J gene TRBJ2-3; 10 bases map to TRBD2. V lost 2 bases and J lost 9; bases outside the gene matches: 6. Per germline, CDR1 SGDLS and CDR2 YYNGEE. The CDR3 extends over 14 amino acids. The CDR3 nucleotides read TGTGCCAGCAGCGTTAGGACTAGCGGCGAAACGCAGTATTTT. Amino acid sequence: CASSVRTSGETQYF.

The chain carries TRBV9 and TRBJ2-2; D remains unclear. The CDR3 spans 13 residues. Germline V lookup: CDR1 SGDLS, CDR2 YYNGEE. V dropped 0 bases and J dropped 6 bases, with 6 bases sitting between them. CDR3 DNA sequence: TGTGCCAGCAGCGTAGGTCTCTCCGGGGAGCTGTTTTTT. Protein sequence: CASSVGLSGELFF.

The chain uses TRBV5-1 and TRBJ2-3; D is uncertain. The CDR3 sequence is 12 residues long. Trimming stripped 4 bases from V and 6 bases from J, with 9 bases between. CDR1 SGHRS and CDR2 YFSETQ come from the germline V gene. In nucleotides, the CDR3 is TGCGCCAGCAGCACCGCTAGTGATACGCAGTATTTT. Protein sequence: CASSTASDTQYF. Variable domain in full (rest from reference TRBV5-1 and TRBJ2-3): KAGVTQTPRYLIKTRGQQVTLSCSPISGHRSVSWYQQTPGQGLQFLFEYFSETQRNKGNFPGRFSGRQFSNSRSEMNVSTLELGDSALYLCASSTASDTQYFGPGTRLTVL.

V usage is TRBV5-6 and J usage is TRBJ2-5; possible D gene TRBD2, 5 bases. The germline V and J ends were trimmed by 0 bases and 2 bases, with 17 bases remaining between them. Germline assignment: CDR1 SGHDT and CDR2 YYEEEE. CDR3 length equals 17 residues. CDR3 sequence reads: CASSLALWEPTQETQYF. The CDR3 DNA is TGTGCCAGCAGCTTGGCCCTTTGGGAGCCGACTCAAGAGACCCAGTACTTC.

This sequence joins TRBV5-1 and TRBJ1-1; D possibly corresponds to TRBD1 (5 bases). Germline V gene sequence: CDR1 SGHRS, CDR2 YFSETQ. This CDR3 has 13 amino acids. V shed 0 bases and J shed 3 bases, with 6 bases lying between them. The CDR3 nucleotides read TGCGCCAGCAGCTTGGCAGGGTACACTGAAGCTTTCTTT. Translating gives CASSLAGYTEAFF.

V usage is TRBV2 and J usage is TRBJ2-5; the match to TRBD1 covers 10 bases. There are 15 residues in the CDR3. With 6 bases clipped from V and 4 bases from J, the junction kept 8 bases outside the gene matches. Germline-derived CDR1 and CDR2 are SNHLY and FYNNEI. CDR3 bases: TGTGCCAGCAGGGGACAGGGGTTGGCCACAGAGACCCAGTACTTC. This encodes CASRGQGLATETQYF. The variable domain in full, with the rest retrieved from reference TRBV2 and TRBJ2-5, is EPEVTQTPSHQVTQMGQEVILRCVPISNHLYFYWYRQILGQKVEFLVSFYNNEISEKSEIFDDQFSVERPDGSNFTLKIRSTKLEDSAMYFCASRGQGLATETQYFGPGTRLLVL.

This clone was seen just once. The V call is TRBV9, the J call TRBJ1-1; TRBD1 is a possible D gene (5 bases). Germline values: CDR1 SGDLS, CDR2 YYNGEE. V lost 2 bases and J 4 bases, leaving 15 bases between the germline ends. The length of the CDR3 is 15 residues. The DNA of the CDR3 is TGTGCCAGCAGCGTCCGGGGAGGGGTGGGCACTGAAGCTTTCTTT. Its translation: CASSVRGGVGTEAFF.